The 4 T cell receptor beta chains in this list originate from one sample, sequenced in a study of Ad26.COV2.S vaccination and SARS-CoV-2 variants. Libraries were prepared by immunoSEQ multiplex PCR; TCRdb keeps only in-frame clonotypes and omits some of them. The sample has a few hundred thousand clones, roughly 85% seen once; the top ten hold around 7%. Treatment meaning: roughly 20 received Ad26.COV2.S at low or high dose, single or two shots; about 5 received placebo; per-sample allocation not given. Samples came from day 63 after the first vaccine or placebo injection. Sequenced here: peripheral blood, sampled in a trial of Ad26.COV2.S vaccine versus placebo. Every receptor here comes from a person aged 18 to 59 who received the Ad26.COV2.S COVID-19 vaccine or a placebo.

The V call is TRBV12-3 or TRBV12-4, the J call TRBJ1-2; no reliable D call. The CDR3 runs 13 residues. The V gene lost 3 bases and the J gene lost 8 bases, with 13 bases spanning the gap. The CDR3 protein is CASSFRLSGGYTF. The CDR3 DNA is TGTGCCAGCAGTTTCCGCCTATCGGGGGGCTACACCTTC.

This chain connects TRBV7-9 to TRBJ1-1, with TRBD1 identical over 10 bases. J lost 4 bases, V lost 4 bases, and 9 bases had no gene match. CDR3 length equals 16 residues. Germline V lookup: CDR1 SEHNR, CDR2 FQNEAQ (reference sequence). The chain's CDR3 is CASSSGQGISGTEAFF. CDR3 nucleotides: TGTGCCAGCAGCTCGGGACAGGGGATTTCGGGCACTGAAGCTTTCTTT.

J is TRBJ2-7 and V is TRBV5-6; either TRBD1 or TRBD2 may fit D (5 bases each). Per germline, CDR1 SGHDT and CDR2 YYEEEE. The germline V and J ends were trimmed by 0 bases and 0 bases, with 10 bases remaining between them. The CDR3 covers 15 residues. The chain's CDR3 is CASSLVSGSSYEQYF. The CDR3 DNA is TGTGCCAGCAGCTTGGTTTCAGGGAGCTCCTACGAGCAGTACTTC.

The genes are TRBV4-1 and TRBJ2-1, with 9 bases lining up with TRBD2. This CDR3 region has 18 residues. The junction had 15 bases not matched to a gene; V was cut back by 5 bases and J by 4 bases. Per germline, CDR1 MGHRA and CDR2 YSYEKL. The CDR3 DNA reads as TGCGCCAGCAGCTTCCGACTACGACTAGCGGACCAATACAATGAGCAGTTCTTC. This translates into CASSFRLRLADQYNEQFF.